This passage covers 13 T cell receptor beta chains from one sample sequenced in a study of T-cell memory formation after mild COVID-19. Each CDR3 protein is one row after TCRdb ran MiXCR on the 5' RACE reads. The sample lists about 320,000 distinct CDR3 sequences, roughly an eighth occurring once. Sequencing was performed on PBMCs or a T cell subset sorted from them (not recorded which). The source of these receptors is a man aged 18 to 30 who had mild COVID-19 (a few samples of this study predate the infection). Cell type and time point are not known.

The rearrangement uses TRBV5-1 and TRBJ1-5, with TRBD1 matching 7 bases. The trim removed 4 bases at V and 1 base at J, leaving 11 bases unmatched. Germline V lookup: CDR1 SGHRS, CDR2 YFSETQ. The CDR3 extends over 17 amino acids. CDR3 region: CASSRDDRESSNQPQHF. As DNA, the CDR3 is TGCGCCAGCAGCCGCGACGACAGGGAATCGAGCAATCAGCCCCAGCATTTT.

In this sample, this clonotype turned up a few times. CDR3 region: CATSDSPRYDTEETQYF. CDR3 coding DNA: TGTGCCACCAGTGATTCCCCACGATACGACACCGAAGAGACCCAGTACTTC. The chain uses TRBV24-1 and TRBJ2-5; D gene uncertain. This CDR3 has 17 residues. Deletions cut 2 bases from V and 3 bases from J, with 18 bases between. Germline values: CDR1 KGHDR, CDR2 SFDVKD.

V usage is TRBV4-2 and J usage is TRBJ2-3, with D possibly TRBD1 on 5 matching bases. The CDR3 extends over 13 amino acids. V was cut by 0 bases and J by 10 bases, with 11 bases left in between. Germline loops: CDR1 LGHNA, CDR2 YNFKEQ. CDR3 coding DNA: TGTGCCAGCAGCCAAGATTGGGAAGGGGCGCAGTATTTT. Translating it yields CASSQDWEGAQYF.

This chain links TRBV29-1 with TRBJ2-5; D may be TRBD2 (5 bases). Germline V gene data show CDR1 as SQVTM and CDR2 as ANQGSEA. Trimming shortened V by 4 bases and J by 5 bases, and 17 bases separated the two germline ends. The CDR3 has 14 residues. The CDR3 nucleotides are TGCAGCGTTGCAGTAGCAGCGGTAGGGGAGACCCAGTACTTC. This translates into CSVAVAAVGETQYF.

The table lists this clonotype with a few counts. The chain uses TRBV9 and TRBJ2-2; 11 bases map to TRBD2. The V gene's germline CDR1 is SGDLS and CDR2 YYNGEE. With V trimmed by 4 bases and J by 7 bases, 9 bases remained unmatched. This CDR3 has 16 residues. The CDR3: CASSSGTSGLSGELFF. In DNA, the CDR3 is TGTGCCAGCAGCTCAGGGACTAGCGGTCTTAGCGGGGAGCTGTTTTTT.

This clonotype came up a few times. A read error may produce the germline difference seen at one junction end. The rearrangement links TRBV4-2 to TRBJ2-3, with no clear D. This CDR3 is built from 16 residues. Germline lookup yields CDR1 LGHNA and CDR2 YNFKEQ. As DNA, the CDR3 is TGCGCCAGCAGCCAAGATCGAGGTGCTAGCACAGATACGCAGTATTTT. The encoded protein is CASSQDRGASTDTQYF.

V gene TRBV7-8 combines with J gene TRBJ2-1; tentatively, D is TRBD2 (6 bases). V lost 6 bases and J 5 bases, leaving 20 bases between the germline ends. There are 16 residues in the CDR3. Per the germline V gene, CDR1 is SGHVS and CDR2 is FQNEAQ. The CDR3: CASSPYGTPLNNEQFF. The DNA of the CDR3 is TGTGCCAGCAGTCCCTATGGGACTCCCCTCAACAATGAGCAGTTCTTC.

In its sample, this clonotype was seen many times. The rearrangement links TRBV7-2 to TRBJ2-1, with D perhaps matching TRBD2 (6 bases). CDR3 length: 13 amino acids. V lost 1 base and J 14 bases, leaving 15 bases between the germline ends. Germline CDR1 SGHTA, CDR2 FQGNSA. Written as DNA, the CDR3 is TGTGCCAGCAGCTTAGGCGGGACCGAGGTTAAGTTCTTC. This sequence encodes CASSLGGTEVKFF.

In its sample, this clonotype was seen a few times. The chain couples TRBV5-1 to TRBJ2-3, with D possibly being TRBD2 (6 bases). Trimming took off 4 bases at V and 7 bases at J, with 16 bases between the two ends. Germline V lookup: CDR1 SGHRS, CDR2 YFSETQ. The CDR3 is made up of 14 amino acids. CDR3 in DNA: TGCGCCAGCAGCCTTGATTCGGGGGAGAATACGCAGTATTTT. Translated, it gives CASSLDSGENTQYF.

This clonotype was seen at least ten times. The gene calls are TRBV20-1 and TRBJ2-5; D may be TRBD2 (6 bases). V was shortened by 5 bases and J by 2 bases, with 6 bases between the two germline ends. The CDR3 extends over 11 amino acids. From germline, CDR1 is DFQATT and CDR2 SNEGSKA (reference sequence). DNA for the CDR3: TGCAGTGCTGCGGGACAAGAGACCCAGTACTTC. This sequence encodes CSAAGQETQYF.

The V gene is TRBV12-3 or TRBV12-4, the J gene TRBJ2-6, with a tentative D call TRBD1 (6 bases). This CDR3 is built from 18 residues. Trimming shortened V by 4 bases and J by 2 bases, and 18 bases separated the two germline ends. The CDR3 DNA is TGTGCCAGCAGTTCCGGGACACTTTTCCTCCCTGGGGCCAACGTCCTGACTTTC. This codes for CASSSGTLFLPGANVLTF.

CDR3 coding DNA: TGTGCCAGCAGCTTAGTCGGGGGGTTCCAAGAGACCCAGTACTTC. The encoded protein is CASSLVGGFQETQYF. J is TRBJ2-5 and V is TRBV7-2; TRBD2 matches 7 bases. The CDR3 extends over 15 amino acids. With V trimmed by 1 base and J by 1 base, 3 bases remained unmatched. Germline V gene lookup returns CDR1 SGHTA and CDR2 FQGNSA. Complete variable domain (other parts from reference TRBV7-2 and TRBJ2-5): GAGVSQSPSNKVTEKGKDVELRCDPISGHTALYWYRQSLGQGLEFLIYFQGNSAPDKSGLPSDRFSAERTGGSVSTLTIQRTQQEDSAVYLCASSLVGGFQETQYFGPGTRLLVL.

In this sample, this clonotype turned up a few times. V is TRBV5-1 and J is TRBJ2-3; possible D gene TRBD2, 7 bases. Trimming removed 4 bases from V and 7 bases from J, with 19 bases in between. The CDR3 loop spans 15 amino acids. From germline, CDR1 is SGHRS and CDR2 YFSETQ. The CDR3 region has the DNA TGCGCCAGCAGCCTCCAAGGGGGGGCAATGAATACGCAGTATTTT. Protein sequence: CASSLQGGAMNTQYF.